Listed below are T cell receptor beta chains from one sample, sequenced in a study of T cell responses to AZD1222 COVID-19 vaccine. Sequencing used immunoSEQ multiplex PCR; TCRdb keeps in-frame clones, though not all of them. The table records roughly 170,000 clones, 85% to 95% of them present only once. Sequencing was performed on peripheral blood, taken on day 0 of AZD1222 vaccination. Receptors were obtained from an adult in good health. Both conserved end residues are part of each CDR3. Each record gives: CDR3 protein, CDR3 DNA, CDR3 length, V gene, clone size, D gene, J gene. A D gene is named only where the DNA matches it firmly. Clone sizes are given selectively: once, few, many, or a class where the clone is expanded.

cdr3_aa: CASRYRGPTEAFF; cdr3_nt: TGTGCCAGCAGATACAGGGGCCCCACTGAAGCTTTCTTT; cdr3_length: 13; v_call: TRBV11-2; clone_size: -; d_call: TRBD1; j_call: TRBJ1-1
cdr3_aa: CASSDGPSEQYF; cdr3_nt: TGTGCCAGCAGCGACGGGCCTTCTGAGCAGTACTTC; cdr3_length: 12; v_call: TRBV9; clone_size: -; d_call: -; j_call: TRBJ2-7
cdr3_aa: CASRPTGGALAGPIYEQYF; cdr3_nt: TGTGCAAGTCGCCCGACAGGCGGGGCTCTAGCGGGGCCCATATACGAGCAGTACTTC; cdr3_length: 19; v_call: TRBV12-2; clone_size: -; d_call: -; j_call: TRBJ2-7
cdr3_aa: CASSGDRSNQPQHF; cdr3_nt: TGTGCCAGCAGCGGCGACAGGAGCAATCAGCCCCAGCATTTT; cdr3_length: 14; v_call: TRBV3-1/TRBV3-2; clone_size: -; d_call: -; j_call: TRBJ1-5
cdr3_aa: CASSPGPTIRYEQYF; cdr3_nt: TGTGCCAGCAGCCCGGGTCCTACCATACGCTACGAGCAGTACTTC; cdr3_length: 15; v_call: TRBV9; clone_size: once; d_call: -; j_call: TRBJ2-7
cdr3_aa: CASRLNQGSETQYF; cdr3_nt: TGTGCAAGTCGCTTAAATCAAGGTTCGGAGACCCAGTACTTC; cdr3_length: 14; v_call: TRBV12-2; clone_size: once; d_call: -; j_call: TRBJ2-5
cdr3_aa: CASSRQGNVGELFF; cdr3_nt: TGTGCCAGCTCAAGACAGGGAAACGTCGGGGAGCTGTTTTTT; cdr3_length: 14; v_call: TRBV18; clone_size: -; d_call: TRBD1; j_call: TRBJ2-2
cdr3_aa: CASSVGTGYYNEQFF; cdr3_nt: TGTGCCAGCAGCGTTGGGACAGGGTACTACAATGAGCAGTTCTTC; cdr3_length: 15; v_call: TRBV9; clone_size: -; d_call: TRBD1; j_call: TRBJ2-1
cdr3_aa: CASSLEGEMNTEAFF; cdr3_nt: TGTGCCAGCAGCTTGGAAGGGGAAATGAACACTGAAGCTTTCTTT; cdr3_length: 15; v_call: TRBV5-5; clone_size: once; d_call: -; j_call: TRBJ1-1
cdr3_aa: CAWTLNGRYNYGYTF; cdr3_nt: TGTGCCTGGACGCTAAACGGGCGTTATAACTATGGCTACACCTTC; cdr3_length: 15; v_call: TRBV30; clone_size: -; d_call: -; j_call: TRBJ1-2
cdr3_aa: CASSAREGYTF; cdr3_nt: TGTGCCAGCAGCGCAAGAGAAGGCTACACCTTC; cdr3_length: 11; v_call: TRBV6-5; clone_size: few; d_call: -; j_call: TRBJ1-2
cdr3_aa: CASSENLREQYF; cdr3_nt: TGTGCCAGCAGTGAAAATCTTCGCGAGCAGTACTTC; cdr3_length: 12; v_call: TRBV6-1; clone_size: -; d_call: -; j_call: TRBJ2-7
cdr3_aa: CASSLNSGDGYTF; cdr3_nt: TGTGCCAGCAGCTTGAATTCAGGGGACGGCTACACCTTC; cdr3_length: 13; v_call: TRBV7-9; clone_size: -; d_call: -; j_call: TRBJ1-2
cdr3_aa: CASSQDWYYGYTF; cdr3_nt: TGTGCCAGCAGCCAAGATTGGTATTATGGCTACACCTTC; cdr3_length: 13; v_call: TRBV14; clone_size: few; d_call: -; j_call: TRBJ1-2
cdr3_aa: CASSLRGGALDTQYF; cdr3_nt: TGTGCCAGCAGCTTGCGTGGGGGGGCCCTGGATACGCAGTATTTT; cdr3_length: 15; v_call: TRBV5-4; clone_size: once; d_call: -; j_call: TRBJ2-3
cdr3_aa: CASSLGPSDSYEQYF; cdr3_nt: TGTGCCAGCAGCTTGGGACCTTCGGACAGCTACGAGCAGTACTTC; cdr3_length: 15; v_call: TRBV5-5; clone_size: -; d_call: -; j_call: TRBJ2-7
cdr3_aa: CAWRTPQTGANVLTF; cdr3_nt: TGTGCCTGGAGGACTCCCCAGACTGGGGCCAACGTCCTGACTTTC; cdr3_length: 15; v_call: TRBV30; clone_size: -; d_call: -; j_call: TRBJ2-6
cdr3_aa: CASSANQGGLTEAFF; cdr3_nt: TGTGCCAGCAGTGCAAACCAGGGGGGTCTCACTGAAGCTTTCTTT; cdr3_length: 15; v_call: TRBV2; clone_size: -; d_call: TRBD1; j_call: TRBJ1-1
cdr3_aa: CSVYGRGELFF; cdr3_nt: TGCAGCGTTTACGGGCGCGGGGAGCTGTTTTTT; cdr3_length: 11; v_call: TRBV29-1; clone_size: -; d_call: -; j_call: TRBJ2-2
cdr3_aa: CASSQEGPRRANGYTF; cdr3_nt: TGTGCCAGCAGCCAAGAGGGCCCCCGCAGGGCTAATGGCTACACCTTC; cdr3_length: 16; v_call: TRBV14; clone_size: -; d_call: -; j_call: TRBJ1-2
cdr3_aa: CAWSNSNYGYTF; cdr3_nt: TGTGCCTGGAGTAATTCTAACTATGGCTACACCTTC; cdr3_length: 12; v_call: TRBV30; clone_size: -; d_call: -; j_call: TRBJ1-2
cdr3_aa: CSVETTGGFTDTQYF; cdr3_nt: TGCAGCGTTGAAACTACAGGGGGTTTTACAGATACGCAGTATTTT; cdr3_length: 15; v_call: TRBV29-1; clone_size: -; d_call: TRBD1; j_call: TRBJ2-3
cdr3_aa: CASSLQIFPGQGSSPLHF; cdr3_nt: TGTGCCAGCAGCCTACAAATATTCCCGGGACAGGGAAGTTCACCCCTCCACTTT; cdr3_length: 18; v_call: TRBV5-6; clone_size: -; d_call: TRBD1; j_call: TRBJ1-6
cdr3_aa: CASSYTDQGDSTQYF; cdr3_nt: TGTGCCAGCAGTTACACCGATCAGGGTGACAGTACGCAGTATTTT; cdr3_length: 15; v_call: TRBV6-5; clone_size: -; d_call: -; j_call: TRBJ2-3
cdr3_aa: CASRGQNNSPLHF; cdr3_nt: TGTGCCAGCAGGGGACAGAATAATTCACCCCTCCACTTT; cdr3_length: 13; v_call: TRBV4-2; clone_size: -; d_call: TRBD1; j_call: TRBJ1-6
cdr3_aa: CASSPWTGSGEAFF; cdr3_nt: TGTGCCAGCAGCCCCTGGACAGGGTCGGGCGAAGCTTTCTTT; cdr3_length: 14; v_call: TRBV9; clone_size: -; d_call: TRBD1; j_call: TRBJ1-1
cdr3_aa: CASSQPPGRGRTGELFF; cdr3_nt: TGTGCCAGCAGCCAACCCCCCGGCCGGGGACGGACCGGGGAGCTGTTTTTT; cdr3_length: 17; v_call: TRBV3-1/TRBV3-2; clone_size: -; d_call: -; j_call: TRBJ2-2
cdr3_aa: CASSPRQGVTNYGYTF; cdr3_nt: TGTGCCAGCAGCCCTCGACAGGGGGTAACTAACTATGGCTACACCTTC; cdr3_length: 16; v_call: TRBV14; clone_size: -; d_call: TRBD1; j_call: TRBJ1-2
cdr3_aa: CAWRSRENTEAFF; cdr3_nt: TGTGCCTGGAGGTCGAGGGAGAACACTGAAGCTTTCTTT; cdr3_length: 13; v_call: TRBV30; clone_size: -; d_call: -; j_call: TRBJ1-1
cdr3_aa: CASSRGGNQPQHF; cdr3_nt: TGTGCCAGTAGTAGGGGGGGCAATCAGCCCCAGCATTTT; cdr3_length: 13; v_call: TRBV19; clone_size: -; d_call: -; j_call: TRBJ1-5
cdr3_aa: CASKSQGTNTEAFF; cdr3_nt: TGTGCCAGCAAATCGCAGGGGACGAACACTGAAGCTTTCTTT; cdr3_length: 14; v_call: TRBV28; clone_size: -; d_call: -; j_call: TRBJ1-1
cdr3_aa: CASKWAILKTEAFF; cdr3_nt: TGTGCCAGTAAGTGGGCAATCCTAAAGACTGAAGCTTTCTTT; cdr3_length: 14; v_call: TRBV19; clone_size: -; d_call: -; j_call: TRBJ1-1
cdr3_aa: CASSSSAAGFPETQYF; cdr3_nt: TGTGCCAGCAGCTCCAGTGCAGCGGGGTTTCCAGAGACCCAGTACTTC; cdr3_length: 16; v_call: TRBV7-9; clone_size: -; d_call: TRBD2; j_call: TRBJ2-5
cdr3_aa: CASSPGRGNTEAFF; cdr3_nt: TGTGCCAGCAGCCCGGGGCGGGGGAACACTGAAGCTTTCTTT; cdr3_length: 14; v_call: TRBV11-3; clone_size: -; d_call: -; j_call: TRBJ1-1
cdr3_aa: CASSLRGSGGVRAETQYF; cdr3_nt: TGCGCCAGCAGCTTACGCGGTAGCGGGGGGGTTCGGGCAGAGACCCAGTACTTC; cdr3_length: 18; v_call: TRBV5-1; clone_size: -; d_call: TRBD2; j_call: TRBJ2-5
cdr3_aa: CASSTGDSLEAFF; cdr3_nt: TGTGCCAGCAGCACCGGGGACAGCCTTGAAGCTTTCTTT; cdr3_length: 13; v_call: TRBV5-6; clone_size: once; d_call: TRBD1; j_call: TRBJ1-1
cdr3_aa: CASSPYGQDGGEKLFF; cdr3_nt: TGCGCCAGCAGCCCGTATGGACAGGACGGGGGTGAAAAACTGTTTTTT; cdr3_length: 16; v_call: TRBV4-1; clone_size: -; d_call: TRBD1; j_call: TRBJ1-4
cdr3_aa: CATNRDRAYEQYF; cdr3_nt: TGTGCCACCAACCGGGACCGAGCCTACGAGCAGTACTTC; cdr3_length: 13; v_call: TRBV12-3/TRBV12-4; clone_size: -; d_call: -; j_call: TRBJ2-7
cdr3_aa: CASSRTGIGGNQPQHF; cdr3_nt: TGTGCCAGCAGCCGGACAGGGATTGGGGGCAATCAGCCCCAGCATTTT; cdr3_length: 16; v_call: TRBV7-9; clone_size: -; d_call: TRBD1; j_call: TRBJ1-5
cdr3_aa: CASRGDHQPQHF; cdr3_nt: TGTGCCAGCAGGGGCGACCATCAGCCCCAGCATTTT; cdr3_length: 12; v_call: TRBV2; clone_size: -; d_call: -; j_call: TRBJ1-5
cdr3_aa: CASSLGGLGQNTEAFF; cdr3_nt: TGTGCCAGCAGCTTAGGAGGATTGGGACAGAACACTGAAGCTTTCTTT; cdr3_length: 16; v_call: TRBV7-8; clone_size: -; d_call: -; j_call: TRBJ1-1
cdr3_aa: CASSPGGGLAETQYF; cdr3_nt: TGTGCCAGCAGCCCGGGGGGGGGCTTGGCGGAGACCCAGTACTTC; cdr3_length: 15; v_call: TRBV9; clone_size: -; d_call: TRBD2; j_call: TRBJ2-5
cdr3_aa: CASTRQGGDEQFF; cdr3_nt: TGTGCCAGCACCCGGCAGGGCGGGGATGAGCAGTTCTTC; cdr3_length: 13; v_call: TRBV27; clone_size: -; d_call: -; j_call: TRBJ2-1
cdr3_aa: CASTQRGGTDTQYF; cdr3_nt: TGTGCCAGCACCCAGCGGGGGGGGACAGATACGCAGTATTTT; cdr3_length: 14; v_call: TRBV2; clone_size: -; d_call: TRBD2; j_call: TRBJ2-3